Shown below are 28 T cell receptor beta chains from a single sample sequenced in a study of shared clonotypes between healthy human individuals. Naive CD8 cells were CD45RO-negative, positively selected for CCR7, excluding terminally differentiated effector memory CD45RA+ cells. Data came from immunoSEQ multiplex PCR; TCRdb stores just in-frame clones and leaves some out. The table has 600,000 or so clones, roughly 95% seen once; the top ten hold 0.11%. The sample consisted of naive CD8+ T cells sorted from blood. These receptors originate from a woman younger than 45 in good health.

The gene calls are TRBV28 and TRBJ2-7, with D possibly matching TRBD1 (5 bases). V dropped 2 bases and J dropped 2 bases, with 13 bases sitting between them. Germline V gives CDR1 MDHEN, CDR2 SYDVKM. This CDR3 spans 15 amino acids. This CDR3 reads CASSLGAGSPYEQYF. For the CDR3, the DNA is TGTGCCAGCAGTTTAGGAGCAGGGTCCCCCTACGAGCAGTACTTC.

This rearrangement joins TRBV7-2 to TRBJ2-7; 11 nucleotides match TRBD2. Trimming took 5 bases from V and 2 from J; bases not matched to a gene: 8. CDR3 length: 16 amino acids. Germline V CDR1 and CDR2: SGHTA, FQGNSA. CDR3 residues: CASSPGLGLAAYEQYF. In nucleotides, the CDR3 is TGTGCCAGCAGCCCAGGTCTGGGACTAGCGGCCTACGAGCAGTACTTC.

The chain recombines TRBV5-4 with TRBJ2-7; the D gene is possibly TRBD1 (6 bases). The length of the CDR3 is 13 residues. V was clipped by 3 bases and J by 4 bases, with 11 bases between them. CDR1 SGHNT and CDR2 YYREEE come from the germline V gene (reference sequence). The CDR3 coding sequence is TGTGCCAGCAGCTCCTTACAGGGTTACGAGCAGTACTTC. Residues: CASSSLQGYEQYF.

The chain links TRBV27 to TRBJ1-2, with 10 bases fitting TRBD1. This CDR3 has 12 residues. Germline V gives CDR1 MNHEY, CDR2 SMNVEV (reference sequence). The V segment lost 3 bases and the J segment 8 bases; nucleotides outside the gene matches: 0. CDR3 sequence (DNA): TGTGCCAGCAGTTTGACAGGGGGCGGCTACACCTTC. Amino acids: CASSLTGGGYTF.

The chain links TRBV6-4 to TRBJ2-7; D is ambiguous. The CDR3 consists of 14 residues. CDR1 MRHNA and CDR2 SNTAGT come from the germline V gene. The V end was cut by 2 bases, the J end by 6 bases, with 14 bases between. CDR3 coding DNA: TGTGCCAGCAGTGACCGGGCCTTTGGCGGCGAGCAGTACTTC. The encoded protein is CASSDRAFGGEQYF.

This clone was seen a handful of times. This chain links TRBV4-1 with TRBJ1-2; 9 bases align to TRBD1. The CDR3 consists of 15 residues. V lost 1 base to trimming and J lost 7 bases; unmatched junction nucleotides: 7. Germline-derived CDR1 and CDR2 are MGHRA and YSYEKL. CDR3 loop: CASSQGSGTGSGYTF. In DNA form, the CDR3 reads TGCGCCAGCAGCCAAGGTTCCGGGACAGGGTCTGGCTACACCTTC.

The chain has TRBV19 and TRBJ1-4; D perhaps matches TRBD1 (5 bases). The CDR3 length is 15 residues. In germline, CDR1 is LNHDA, CDR2 SQIVND (reference sequence). Trimming cost V 2 bases and J 8 bases, with 15 bases left between them. CDR3 amino acids: CASSIFSQGYEKLFF. The CDR3 bases are TGTGCCAGTAGTATATTTTCGCAGGGATACGAAAAACTGTTTTTT.

The chain carries TRBV19 and TRBJ2-5; 7 nucleotides agree with TRBD1. Germline CDR1 reads LNHDA; CDR2 reads SQIVND (reference sequence). The CDR3 is 16 residues long. V trimming: 3 bases; J trimming: 5 bases; junction bases outside the gene matches: 12. The DNA of the CDR3 is TGTGCCAGTAGTATCCGTACAGGGGCGGCGGGCGAGACCCAGTACTTC. It specifies CASSIRTGAAGETQYF.

The J gene is TRBJ1-2, the V gene TRBV2; 7 nucleotides match TRBD1. CDR3 size: 12 residues. J was trimmed by 3 bases and V by 6 bases; bases with no gene match: 1. Germline values: CDR1 SNHLY, CDR2 FYNNEI. For the CDR3, the DNA is TGTGCCAGCAGCGGACAGGACTATGGCTACACCTTC. Its translation is CASSGQDYGYTF.

V is TRBV27 and J is TRBJ2-7, with a tentative D call TRBD1 (6 bases). V shed 7 bases and J shed 6 bases, with 13 bases lying between them. The germline gives CDR1 MNHEY, CDR2 SMNVEV (reference sequence). The CDR3 runs to 12 residues. CDR3 DNA: TGTGCCAGCAATATCCGAGGGGGCGAGCAGTACTTC. Its protein product is CASNIRGGEQYF.

The chain joins TRBV29-1 to TRBJ2-1; no definite D call. The CDR3 has 12 residues. The germline V gene encodes CDR1 SQVTM and CDR2 ANQGSEA. Trimming removed 0 bases from V and 7 bases from J, with 7 bases in between. The chain's CDR3 is CSVEDLSNEQFF. The DNA for the CDR3 is TGCAGCGTTGAAGATCTTAGTAATGAGCAGTTCTTC.

The genes are TRBV7-7 and TRBJ2-5; D may be TRBD2 (6 bases). The CDR3 loop spans 13 amino acids. Trimming removed 4 bases at V and 3 bases at J, with 9 bases between. Germline CDR1 reads SSHAT; CDR2 reads FNYEAQ (reference sequence). The DNA of the CDR3 is TGTGCCAGCAGCTCCGGGGGAAAAGAGACCCAGTACTTC. This codes for CASSSGGKETQYF.

Concerning this clone: This specimen includes other DNA sequences encoding the same CDR3. In nucleotides, the CDR3 is TGCAGCGTTGCGGGGACCTCCTACGAGCAGTACTTC. It yields the protein CSVAGTSYEQYF. The chain carries TRBV29-1 and TRBJ2-7; either TRBD1 or TRBD2 may fit D (5 bases each). CDR1 SQVTM and CDR2 ANQGSEA come from the germline V gene. The V end was cut by 4 bases, the J end by 0 bases, with 7 bases between. This CDR3 spans 12 amino acids.

This chain joins TRBV9 and TRBJ2-3, with D maybe TRBD1 (6 bases). This CDR3 has 12 amino acids. Germline loops: CDR1 SGDLS, CDR2 YYNGEE. V was shortened by 7 bases and J by 0 bases, with 6 bases between the two germline ends. CDR3 in amino acids: CASGQSTDTQYF. In nucleotides, the CDR3 is TGTGCCAGCGGACAGAGCACAGATACGCAGTATTTT. The full variable domain, in which reference TRBV9 and TRBJ2-3 provide the parts outside the CDR3, is DSGVTQTPKHLITATGQRVTLRCSPRSGDLSVYWYQQSLDQGLQFLIQYYNGEERAKGNILERFSAQQFPDLHSELNLSSLELGDSALYFCASGQSTDTQYFGPGTRLTVL.

The table lists this clone with a count of one. The chain couples TRBV19 to TRBJ2-7; 10 bases line up with TRBD1. Germline assignment: CDR1 LNHDA and CDR2 SQIVND (reference sequence). J gave up 1 base and V 7 bases, and 7 bases lay outside the gene matches. The CDR3 runs to 15 residues. In DNA, the CDR3 is TGTGCCAGTACTCCGGGACAGGGGATATCCTACGAGCAGTACTTC. Residues: CASTPGQGISYEQYF.

CDR3 DNA: TGTGCCAGCGGCCAGGGAGGCGAGCAGTACTTC. It codes for CASGQGGEQYF. The chain links TRBV5-6 to TRBJ2-7, with a possible D match to TRBD2 (6 bases). Germline V gene data show CDR1 as SGHDT and CDR2 as YYEEEE. This CDR3 has 11 residues. The V end lost 7 bases, the J end lost 6 bases, and 11 bases lay between the germline ends. The full variable domain, rest sourced from reference TRBV5-6 and TRBJ2-7, is DAGVTQSPTHLIKTRGQQVTLRCSPKSGHDTVSWYQQALGQGPQFIFQYYEEEERQRGNFPDRFSGHQFPNYSSELNVNALLLGDSALYLCASGQGGEQYFGPGTRLTVT.

This rearrangement joins TRBV5-6 to TRBJ2-7; D remains unclear. V was cut by 1 base and J by 6 bases, with 14 bases left in between. The CDR3 is 14 amino acids. CDR1 is SGHDT and CDR2 is YYEEEE in the germline V gene. The CDR3 protein is CASSLTVVVGEQYF. Here the CDR3 DNA reads TGTGCCAGCAGCTTGACTGTTGTGGTTGGCGAGCAGTACTTC.

This clone appeared once. CDR3 loop: CSALEGQENSPLHF. In DNA form, the CDR3 reads TGCAGCGCACTTGAGGGCCAGGAAAATTCACCCCTCCACTTT. The V gene is TRBV29-1, the J gene TRBJ1-6; no definite D call. Deletions cut 7 bases from V and 7 bases from J, with 17 bases between. Per the germline V gene, CDR1 is SQVTM and CDR2 is ANQGSEA. This CDR3 is 14 amino acids long.

The CDR3 region has the DNA TGCGCCAGCAGCGGGGGGATTAGCGGGCTCCCTCACGAGCAGTACTTC. This translates into CASSGGISGLPHEQYF. This chain links TRBV5-1 with TRBJ2-7; 7 nucleotides agree with TRBD2. The CDR3 covers 16 residues. Germline values: CDR1 SGHRS, CDR2 YFSETQ. J gave up 5 bases and V 4 bases, and 15 bases lay outside the gene matches. Using reference TRBV5-1 and TRBJ2-7 for the parts outside the CDR3, the full variable domain is KAGVTQTPRYLIKTRGQQVTLSCSPISGHRSVSWYQQTPGQGLQFLFEYFSETQRNKGNFPGRFSGRQFSNSRSEMNVSTLELGDSALYLCASSGGISGLPHEQYFGPGTRLTVT.

The chain links TRBV27 to TRBJ2-5, with 11 positions matching TRBD2. This CDR3 has 15 residues. J gave up 9 bases and V 5 bases, and 11 bases lay outside the gene matches. Germline V gives CDR1 MNHEY, CDR2 SMNVEV (reference sequence). CDR3 DNA sequence: TGTGCCAGCAGTCTACTAGCGGGAGCCCAGGTGGCCCAGTACTTC. It specifies CASSLLAGAQVAQYF.

This chain joins TRBV5-4 and TRBJ2-1, with D maybe TRBD2 (6 bases). The germline V gene has CDR1 SGHNT and CDR2 YYREEE (reference sequence). V lost 0 bases, J lost 8 bases, and 9 bases lay in between. This CDR3 is 13 amino acids long. CDR3 residues: CASSLALAYEQFF. The CDR3 DNA reads TGTGCCAGCAGCTTGGCACTAGCCTATGAGCAGTTCTTC. Together with reference TRBV5-4 and TRBJ2-1, the CDR3 gives the full variable domain: ETGVTQSPTHLIKTRGQQVTLRCSSQSGHNTVSWYQQALGQGPQFIFQYYREEENGRGNFPPRFSGLQFPNYSSELNVNALELDDSALYLCASSLALAYEQFFGPGTRLTVL.

V gene TRBV19 combines with J gene TRBJ1-1, with 12 bases that match TRBD1. Trimming removed 3 bases from V and 1 base from J; junction bases left unmatched: 3. The CDR3 runs 16 residues. Germline CDR1 LNHDA, CDR2 SQIVND (reference sequence). The CDR3: CASSIRDRGPNTEAFF. In DNA form, the CDR3 reads TGTGCCAGTAGTATCCGGGACAGGGGGCCGAACACTGAAGCTTTCTTT.

The chain couples TRBV11-2 to TRBJ2-5, with D perhaps being TRBD1 or TRBD2 (5 bases each). The end of the DNA fits TRBJ2-7 better, so the J call may be wrong. This CDR3 is built from 13 residues. Per germline, CDR1 SGHAT and CDR2 FQNNGV. The DNA of the CDR3 is TGTGCCAGCAGCCGACACCGGGACCCCGAGCAGTACTTC. Translation gives CASSRHRDPEQYF.

The chain is built from TRBV14 and TRBJ2-5; D uncertain. CDR3 length: 12 residues. Germline V gene data show CDR1 as SGHDN and CDR2 as FVKESK. V was shortened by 3 bases and J by 5 bases, with 7 bases between the two germline ends. The CDR3 sequence is CASSHNRETQYF. CDR3 coding DNA: TGTGCCAGCAGCCATAATAGGGAGACCCAGTACTTC.

The J gene is TRBJ2-7, the V gene TRBV2; the D is unclear. Germline V gene sequence: CDR1 SNHLY, CDR2 FYNNEI. The CDR3 totals 13 residues. Trimming removed 6 bases from V and 0 bases from J, with 9 bases in between. The DNA for the CDR3 is TGTGCCAGCAGGGACCCACCCTCCTACGAGCAGTACTTC. Protein sequence: CASRDPPSYEQYF. Drawing the rest from reference TRBV2 and TRBJ2-7, the complete variable domain is EPEVTQTPSHQVTQMGQEVILRCVPISNHLYFYWYRQILGQKVEFLVSFYNNEISEKSEIFDDQFSVERPDGSNFTLKIRSTKLEDSAMYFCASRDPPSYEQYFGPGTRLTVT.

This chain joins TRBV30 and TRBJ2-1, with 12 bases aligning to TRBD1. V trimming: 0 bases; J trimming: 7 bases; junction bases outside the gene matches: 7. The CDR3 totals 16 residues. CDR1 is GTSNPN, CDR2 SVGIG, per germline (reference sequence). The CDR3 loop is CAWSVGTGGLGNEQFF. CDR3 coding DNA: TGTGCCTGGAGTGTAGGGACAGGGGGCCTGGGGAATGAGCAGTTCTTC.

The chain joins TRBV11-3 to TRBJ2-7; 8 bases agree with TRBD2. The germline V gene encodes CDR1 SGHNT and CDR2 YENEEA. CDR3 length equals 13 residues. Trimming took 1 base from V and 6 from J; bases not matched to a gene: 2. CDR3 DNA sequence: TGTGCCAGCAGCTTAGGGACTAGCACCGAGCAGTACTTC. It is translated as CASSLGTSTEQYF. Complete variable domain (other parts from reference TRBV11-3 and TRBJ2-7): EAGVVQSPRYKIIEKKQPVAFWCNPISGHNTLYWYLQNLGQGPELLIRYENEEAVDDSQLPKDRFSAERLKGVDSTLKIQPAELGDSAVYLCASSLGTSTEQYFGPGTRLTVT.

This clone has more than one count but fewer than ten. The V gene is TRBV4-1, the J gene TRBJ1-5; no reliable D call. V shed 4 bases and J shed 3 bases, with 10 bases lying between them. Germline loops: CDR1 MGHRA, CDR2 YSYEKL. The CDR3 sequence is 14 residues long. This CDR3 is CASSPGLLNQPQHF. The CDR3 coding sequence is TGCGCCAGCAGCCCTGGTTTGCTCAATCAGCCCCAGCATTTT.